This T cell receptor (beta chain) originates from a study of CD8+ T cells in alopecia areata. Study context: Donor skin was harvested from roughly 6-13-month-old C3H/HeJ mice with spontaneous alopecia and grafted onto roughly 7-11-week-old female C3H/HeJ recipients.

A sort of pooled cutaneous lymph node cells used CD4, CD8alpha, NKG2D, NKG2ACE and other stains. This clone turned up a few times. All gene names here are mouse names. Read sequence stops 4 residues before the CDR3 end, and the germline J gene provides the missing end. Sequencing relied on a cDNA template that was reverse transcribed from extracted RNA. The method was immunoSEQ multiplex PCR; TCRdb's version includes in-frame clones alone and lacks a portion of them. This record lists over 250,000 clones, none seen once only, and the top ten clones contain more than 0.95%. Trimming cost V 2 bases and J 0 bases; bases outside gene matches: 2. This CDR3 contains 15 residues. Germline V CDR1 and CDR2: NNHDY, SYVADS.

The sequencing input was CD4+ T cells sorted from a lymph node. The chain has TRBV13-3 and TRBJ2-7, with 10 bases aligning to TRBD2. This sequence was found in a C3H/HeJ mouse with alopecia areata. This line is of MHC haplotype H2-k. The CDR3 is CASSDWGGASYEQYF. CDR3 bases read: TGTGCCAGCAGTGACTGGGGGGGCGCCTCCTAT.